This T cell receptor beta chain was retrieved from a study of glioma-infiltrating T cells. Overall study results and limits: CDR3 overlap between tissue and blood was very small. Above-expected tissue-blood divergence occurred in all gliomas, most in low-grade ones.

The CDR3 runs 13 residues. The V end lost 7 bases, the J end lost 4 bases, and 14 bases lay between the germline ends. The germline V gene encodes CDR1 MDHEN and CDR2 SYDVKM. In its sample, this clonotype was seen once. The antigen is undetermined. The final CDR3 position lacks the conserved phenylalanine or tryptophan, pointing to a likely read error. TCR alpha and beta CDR3 regions were amplified from RNA using iRepertoire nested multiplex PCR. For one-step reverse transcription and amplification, 100-400 ng of tissue mRNA or PBMC total RNA was used. One entry per CDR3 protein, called by TCRdb with MiXCR from the multiplex PCR reads. The sample lists under 200,000 distinct CDR3 sequences; approximately 40% were seen once.

The source is a human donor with low-grade glioma or glioblastoma, undergoing nonglioma brain surgery, or in good health (not recorded which). This chain joins TRBV28 and TRBJ2-7; D possibly corresponds to TRBD1 (6 bases). Sequenced sample: glioma tissue, nonneoplastic brain tissue, or PBMCs (not recorded which). The CDR3 region is CASIEAGAYEQYL. In DNA, the CDR3 is TGTGCCAGCATTGAGGCAGGGGCGTACGAGCAGTACCTC.